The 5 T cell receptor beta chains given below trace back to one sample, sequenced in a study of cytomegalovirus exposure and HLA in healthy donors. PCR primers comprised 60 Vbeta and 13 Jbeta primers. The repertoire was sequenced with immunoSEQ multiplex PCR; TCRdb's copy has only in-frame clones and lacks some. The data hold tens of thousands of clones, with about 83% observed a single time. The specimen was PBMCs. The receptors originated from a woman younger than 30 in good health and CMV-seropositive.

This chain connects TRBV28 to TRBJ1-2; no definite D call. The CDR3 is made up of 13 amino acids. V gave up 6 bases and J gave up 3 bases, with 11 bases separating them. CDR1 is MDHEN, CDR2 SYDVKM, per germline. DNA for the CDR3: TGTGCCAGCAGGAGCACAGAATACTATGGCTACACCTTC. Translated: CASRSTEYYGYTF.

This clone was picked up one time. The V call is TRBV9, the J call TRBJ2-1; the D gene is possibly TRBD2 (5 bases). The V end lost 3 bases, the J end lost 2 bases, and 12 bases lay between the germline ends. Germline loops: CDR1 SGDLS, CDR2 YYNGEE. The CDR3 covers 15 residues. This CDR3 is CASSDSVGTYNEQFF. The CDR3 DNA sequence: TGTGCCAGCAGCGATAGCGTGGGTACCTACAATGAGCAGTTCTTC.

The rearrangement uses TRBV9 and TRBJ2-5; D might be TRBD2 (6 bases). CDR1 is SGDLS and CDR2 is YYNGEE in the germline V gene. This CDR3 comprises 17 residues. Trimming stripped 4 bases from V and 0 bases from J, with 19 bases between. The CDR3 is CASSPRSGLPDQETQYF. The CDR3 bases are TGTGCCAGCAGCCCACGATCCGGACTACCGGACCAAGAGACCCAGTACTTC.

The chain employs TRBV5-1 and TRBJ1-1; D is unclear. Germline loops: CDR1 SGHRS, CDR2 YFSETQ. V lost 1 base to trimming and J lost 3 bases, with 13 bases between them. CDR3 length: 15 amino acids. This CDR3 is CASSLISGSHTEAFF. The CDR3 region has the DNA TGCGCCAGCAGCTTGATCTCGGGTAGCCACACTGAAGCTTTCTTT.

The CDR3 sequence: CASSPGTAGANVLTF. In nucleotides, the CDR3 is TGTGCCAGCTCACCCGGGACTGCTGGGGCCAACGTCCTGACTTTC. The chain carries TRBV18 and TRBJ2-6, with D possibly TRBD2 on 6 matching bases. The CDR3 covers 15 residues. Germline loops: CDR1 KGHSH, CDR2 LQKENI. V was pared by 3 bases and J by 2 bases, with 8 bases between.